This T cell receptor (beta chain) was sequenced for a study of regulatory T cells in long-lasting Graves disease. Findings and caveats of the study: Persistent patients had a count of shared public clonotypes (2,741) that exceeded that of new patients (about 970).

Arm-PCR of CDR3 regions with iRepertoire HTBI primers generated TCR beta libraries. Each CDR3 protein gets one entry after TCRdb re-called the multiplex PCR reads with MiXCR. Of 530,000 or so distinct CDR3 sequences listed, roughly a sixth were seen once; the top ten hold around 12%. On this clonotype: Its target is unknown.

The V end lost 2 bases, the J end lost 5 bases, and 11 bases lay between the germline ends. This CDR3 has 14 residues. CDR1 is MNHEY, CDR2 SVGAGI, per germline. As to time point: newly diagnosed GD, antithyroid drugs for less than 3 months. PBMC-derived RNA was used for the TCR library. The sample also formed part of further work on T cells in Graves' hyperthyroidism and ophthalmopathy.

This clonotype originated in a man aged 18 to 30 with Graves disease. The chain recombines TRBV6-5 with TRBJ2-3; D gene unclear. This specimen consisted of peripheral blood mononuclear cells (PBMCs), obtained at new diagnosis, from a patient treated with antithyroid drugs. The CDR3 bases are TGTGCCAGCAGTTACAGGGTAATGGGAGATACGCAGTATTTT. Residues: CASSYRVMGDTQYF.